This T cell receptor (beta chain) was observed in a study of beta chain features in type 1 diabetes. About the study: On cell yields, gender and age, patients and healthy donors were similar. Points from the study as a whole: The naive, central memory and Treg TCRB repertoires of patients appeared to be more similar to one another than those of healthy donors.

Since all of the isolated RNA was reverse transcribed, expressed TCRB transcripts were what got sequenced. Using immunoSEQ multiplex PCR, the repertoire was profiled, and TCRdb retains in-frame clones only, with some absent. Of some 220,000 clones in the sample, about a tenth were seen once. Trimming pared 4 bases from V and 5 bases from J, leaving 14 bases between. CDR1 is SGHDN, CDR2 FVKESK, per germline. The CDR3 totals 14 residues. This clone has more than one count but fewer than ten. The target antigen is unknown. The clonotype was recovered from a man between 18 and 29 years old in good health. The chain employs TRBV14 and TRBJ1-2, with D possibly matching TRBD1 (6 bases). Sequenced: central memory CD4+ T cells from blood. The CDR3, as DNA: TGTGCCAGCAGCCTTATGAACAGGGATTATGGCTACACCTTC. Amino acid sequence: CASSLMNRDYGYTF.